Listed here is a single T cell receptor beta chain. Its antigen is undetermined. This CDR3 has 13 residues. CDR1 and CDR2 from the germline V gene are DFQATT and SNEGSKA (reference sequence). With 7 bases removed from V and 6 bases from J, the gap between germline ends came to 16 bases. Unique molecular identifiers were present in the TCR beta cDNA libraries. TCRdb analysed the PCR reads with MiXCR anew, one entry per CDR3 protein. The sample has about 460,000 distinct CDR3 sequences, approximately 45% seen once. The data stem from a study of post-analysis software for immune sequencing data. The wider study: As for disease course, relapsing-remitting, secondary progressive and progressive-relapsing multiple sclerosis were all included.

Study observations and caveats: The study found significantly lower normalized Chao1 diversity in multiple sclerosis patients than in controls. About five TRBV segments appeared more often in patients than in controls, and TRBV5-6, TRBV5-1 and TRBV20-1 were among these.

This TCR was sampled from a girl aged 5-17 years with multiple sclerosis. The source material was blood. The V gene is TRBV20-1, the J gene TRBJ2-4; D assignment may be TRBD1 or TRBD2 (6 bases each). The CDR3 DNA reads TGCAGTGTGAACAGGGAGGCGATAAACATTCAGTACTTC. It codes for CSVNREAINIQYF.